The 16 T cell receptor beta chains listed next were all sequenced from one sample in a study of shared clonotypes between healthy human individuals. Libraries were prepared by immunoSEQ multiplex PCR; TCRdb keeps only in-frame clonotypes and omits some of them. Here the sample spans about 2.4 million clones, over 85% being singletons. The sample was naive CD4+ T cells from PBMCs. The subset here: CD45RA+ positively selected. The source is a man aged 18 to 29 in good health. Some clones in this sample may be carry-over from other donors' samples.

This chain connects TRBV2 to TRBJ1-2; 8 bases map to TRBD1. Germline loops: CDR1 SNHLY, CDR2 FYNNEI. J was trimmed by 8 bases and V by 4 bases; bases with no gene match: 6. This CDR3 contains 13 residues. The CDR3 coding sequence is TGTGCCAGCAGTGCGTCAGGGGGCGGCGGCTACACCTTC. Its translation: CASSASGGGGYTF.

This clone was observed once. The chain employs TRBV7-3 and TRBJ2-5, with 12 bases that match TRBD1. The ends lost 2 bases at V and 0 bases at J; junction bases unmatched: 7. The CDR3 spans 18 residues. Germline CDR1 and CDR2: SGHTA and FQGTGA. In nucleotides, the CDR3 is TGTGCCAGCAGCTTACGGGGACAGGGGGCTCCTAACCAAGAGACCCAGTACTTC. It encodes CASSLRGQGAPNQETQYF. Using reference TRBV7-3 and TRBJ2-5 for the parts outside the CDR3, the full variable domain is GAGVSQTPSNKVTEKGKYVELRCDPISGHTALYWYRQSLGQGPEFLIYFQGTGAADDSGLPNDRFFAVRPEGSVSTLKIQRTERGDSAVYLCASSLRGQGAPNQETQYFGPGTRLLVL.

CDR3 sequence reads: CRTSGNNEQFF. The CDR3 DNA reads as TGTCGGACTAGCGGGAACAATGAGCAGTTCTTC. The chain combines TRBV30 with TRBJ2-1; TRBD2 matches 12 bases. CDR3 length: 11 residues. The germline V gene encodes CDR1 GTSNPN and CDR2 SVGIG (reference sequence).

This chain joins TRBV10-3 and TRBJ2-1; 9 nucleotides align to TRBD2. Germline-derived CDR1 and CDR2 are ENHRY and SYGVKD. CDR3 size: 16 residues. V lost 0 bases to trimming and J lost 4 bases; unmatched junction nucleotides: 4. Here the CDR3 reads CAISESASGKYNEQFF. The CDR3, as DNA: TGTGCCATCAGTGAGTCGGCTAGCGGGAAGTACAATGAGCAGTTCTTC.

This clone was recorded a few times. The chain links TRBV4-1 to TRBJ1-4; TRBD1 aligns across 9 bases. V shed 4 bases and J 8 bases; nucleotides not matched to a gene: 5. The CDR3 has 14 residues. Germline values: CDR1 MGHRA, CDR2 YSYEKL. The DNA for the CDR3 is TGCGCCAGCAGCCCAGGACAGGGGTACGAAAAACTGTTTTTT. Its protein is CASSPGQGYEKLFF.

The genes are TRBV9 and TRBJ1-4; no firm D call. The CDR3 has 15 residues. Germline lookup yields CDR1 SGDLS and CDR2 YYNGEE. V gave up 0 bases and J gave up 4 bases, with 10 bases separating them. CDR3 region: CASSVDYSLNEKLFF. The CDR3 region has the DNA TGTGCCAGCAGCGTAGATTACAGTCTTAATGAAAAACTGTTTTTT.

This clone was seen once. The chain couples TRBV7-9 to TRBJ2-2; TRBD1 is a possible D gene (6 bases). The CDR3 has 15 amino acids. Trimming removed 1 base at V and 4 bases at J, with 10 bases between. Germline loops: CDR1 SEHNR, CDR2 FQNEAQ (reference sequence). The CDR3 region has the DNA TGTGCCAGCAGCTTAGGTCAGGGGAGCACCGGGGAGCTGTTTTTT. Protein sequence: CASSLGQGSTGELFF.

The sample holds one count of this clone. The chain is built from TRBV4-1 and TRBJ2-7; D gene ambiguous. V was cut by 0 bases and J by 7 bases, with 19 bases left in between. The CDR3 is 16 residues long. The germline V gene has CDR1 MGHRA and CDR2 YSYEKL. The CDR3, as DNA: TGCGCCAGCAGCCAAGAGCCTGGTGGGCGTTCGTTGGAGCAGTACTTC. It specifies CASSQEPGGRSLEQYF.

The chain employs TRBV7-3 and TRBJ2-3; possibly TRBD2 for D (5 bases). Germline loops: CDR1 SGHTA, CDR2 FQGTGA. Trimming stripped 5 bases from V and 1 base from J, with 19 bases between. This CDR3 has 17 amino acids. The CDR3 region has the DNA TGTGCCAGCAGCCTGATAGGTTGGGAGCAGGGCACAGATACGCAGTATTTT. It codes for CASSLIGWEQGTDTQYF.

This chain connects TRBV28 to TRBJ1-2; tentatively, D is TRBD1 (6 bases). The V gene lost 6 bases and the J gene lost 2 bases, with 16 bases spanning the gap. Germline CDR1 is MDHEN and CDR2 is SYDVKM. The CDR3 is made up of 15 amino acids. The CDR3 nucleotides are TGTGCCAGCAGCCGAATCCAGGGGAGGAACTATGGCTACACCTTC. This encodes CASSRIQGRNYGYTF.

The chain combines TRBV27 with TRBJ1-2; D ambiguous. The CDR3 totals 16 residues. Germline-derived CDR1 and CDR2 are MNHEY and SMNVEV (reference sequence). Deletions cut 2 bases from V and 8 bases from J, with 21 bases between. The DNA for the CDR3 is TGTGCCAGCAGTTTACGTCAGAGAGGTAGTCCAGGCGGCTACACCTTC. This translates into CASSLRQRGSPGGYTF.

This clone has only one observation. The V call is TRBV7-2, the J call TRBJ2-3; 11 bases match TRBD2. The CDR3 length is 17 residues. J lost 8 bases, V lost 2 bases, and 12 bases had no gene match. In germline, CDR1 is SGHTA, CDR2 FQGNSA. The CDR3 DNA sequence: TGTGCCAGCAGCTTATGGGCTAGCGGGAGGACACAGGGTACGCAGTATTTT. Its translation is CASSLWASGRTQGTQYF.

The chain's CDR3 is CASSRPGQGAETEAFF. DNA of the CDR3: TGTGCCAGCAGCCGACCAGGACAGGGGGCGGAAACTGAAGCTTTCTTT. This chain uses TRBV13 with TRBJ1-1; 11 bases align to TRBD1. The V gene end was trimmed by 5 bases and the J gene end by 5 bases; junction bases not matched to a gene: 10. CDR1 PRHDT and CDR2 FYEKMQ come from the germline V gene (reference sequence). The CDR3 loop spans 16 amino acids.

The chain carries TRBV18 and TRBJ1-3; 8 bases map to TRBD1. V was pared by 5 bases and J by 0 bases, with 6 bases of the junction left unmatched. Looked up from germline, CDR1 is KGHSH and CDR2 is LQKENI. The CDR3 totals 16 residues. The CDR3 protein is CASSGGQAISGNTIYF. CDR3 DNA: TGTGCCAGCTCAGGGGGACAGGCGATCTCTGGAAACACCATATATTTT.

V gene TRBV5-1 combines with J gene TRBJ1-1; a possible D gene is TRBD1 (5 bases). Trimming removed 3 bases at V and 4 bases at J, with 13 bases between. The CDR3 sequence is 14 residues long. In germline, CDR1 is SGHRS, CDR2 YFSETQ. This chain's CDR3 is CASSWGTLSTEAFF. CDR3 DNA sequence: TGCGCCAGCAGCTGGGGGACGTTGAGCACTGAAGCTTTCTTT. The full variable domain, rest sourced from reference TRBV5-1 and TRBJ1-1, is KAGVTQTPRYLIKTRGQQVTLSCSPISGHRSVSWYQQTPGQGLQFLFEYFSETQRNKGNFPGRFSGRQFSNSRSEMNVSTLELGDSALYLCASSWGTLSTEAFFGQGTRLTVV.

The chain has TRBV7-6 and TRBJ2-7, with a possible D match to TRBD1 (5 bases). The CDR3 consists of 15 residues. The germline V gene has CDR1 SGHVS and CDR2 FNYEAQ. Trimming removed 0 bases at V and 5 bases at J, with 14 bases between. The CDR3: CASSLAQALGHEQYF. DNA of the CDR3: TGTGCCAGCAGCTTAGCTCAGGCCCTGGGGCACGAGCAGTACTTC.